This TCR beta chain was observed in a study of regulatory T cells in long-lasting Graves disease. As to time point: newly diagnosed GD, antithyroid drugs for less than 3 months. From RNA extracted from PBMCs, the TCR library was made. This clonotype was found many times. The TCR beta library used iRepertoire HTBI primers with Arm-PCR amplification of CDR3. MiXCR, applied by TCRdb to the multiplex PCR reads, yields one record per CDR3 protein. The sample includes under 500,000 distinct CDR3 sequences, about a sixth of them seen just once. The same sample was also used in a study of T cells in Graves' hyperthyroidism and ophthalmopathy. As that study records: The TCR CDR3 first-round RT-PCR relied on the HTBI primer set.

The sequences come from peripheral blood mononuclear cells (PBMCs), collected at new diagnosis, from a patient treated with antithyroid drugs. This receptor was obtained from a woman aged 25-40 years with Graves disease.

The chain's CDR3 is CASSLQRLDEQYF. As DNA, the CDR3 is TGTGCCAGCAGTTTACAGAGGTTGGACGAGCAGTACTTC. V is TRBV28 and J is TRBJ2-7; D uncertain. This CDR3 comprises 13 residues. The V end lost 2 bases, the J end lost 5 bases, and 10 bases lay between the germline ends. Per germline, CDR1 MDHEN and CDR2 SYDVKM.